This section outlines one T cell receptor beta chain sequence together with its context. As handled by the study authors: From reference gene primer amplification, estimates of nucleated cell counts were derived. Here immunoSEQ multiplex PCR was the method, and the copy in TCRdb shows in-frame clones only, minus some. The D gene and trimming were derived from the DNA, and the V and J assignments and clone size from that table. This sample carries approximately 310,000 clones, around 87% of them seen once, and the ten largest clones take approximately 8%. The sample originates from a study of blood T cell repertoires in COVID-19. This CDR3 contains 13 residues. Trimming took off 5 bases at V and 5 bases at J, with 12 bases between the two ends.

V and J are TRBV12-3 or TRBV12-4 and TRBJ1-1; TRBD1 might be the D (6 bases). Material for sequencing was peripheral blood. The clonotype was recovered from a woman aged 50 to 65 who had recovered from COVID-19. The CDR3 coding sequence is TGTGCCAGCAGTCGAGGGACAAGGACTGAAGCTTTCTTT. Translating it yields CASSRGTRTEAFF.